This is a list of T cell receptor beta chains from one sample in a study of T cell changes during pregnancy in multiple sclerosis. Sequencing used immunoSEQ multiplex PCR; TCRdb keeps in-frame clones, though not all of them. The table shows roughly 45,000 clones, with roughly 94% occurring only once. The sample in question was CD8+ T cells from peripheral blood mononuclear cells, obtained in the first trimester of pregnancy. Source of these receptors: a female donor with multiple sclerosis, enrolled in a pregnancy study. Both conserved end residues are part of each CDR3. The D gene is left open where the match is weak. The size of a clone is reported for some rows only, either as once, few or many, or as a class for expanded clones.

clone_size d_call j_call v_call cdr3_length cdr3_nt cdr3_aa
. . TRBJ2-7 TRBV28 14 TGTGCCAGCAGTTTAGGGGCGGGGACCTACGAGCAGTACTTC CASSLGAGTYEQYF
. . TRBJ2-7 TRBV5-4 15 TGTGCCAGCAGCTTGGGGGGCCTTAGCTCCTACGAGCAGTACTTC CASSLGGLSSYEQYF
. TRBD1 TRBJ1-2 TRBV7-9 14 TGTGCCAGCAGCCCCGGGACAGCTTATTATGGCTACACCTTC CASSPGTAYYGYTF
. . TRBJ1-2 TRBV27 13 TGTGCCAGCAGTTTCTCAGGGGCGGGTGGCTACACCTTC CASSFSGAGGYTF
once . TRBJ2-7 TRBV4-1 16 TGCGCCAGCAGCCAAGGTCCGGCAGGGCATCGTAGCGAGCAGTACTTC CASSQGPAGHRSEQYF
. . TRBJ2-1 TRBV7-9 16 TGTGCCAGCAGCCCCTCTTTGGGAGCGCATTACAATGAGCAGTTCTTC CASSPSLGAHYNEQFF
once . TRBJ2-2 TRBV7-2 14 TGTGCCAGCAGTTACAGGGTGGTTTCCGGGGAGCTGTTTTTT CASSYRVVSGELFF
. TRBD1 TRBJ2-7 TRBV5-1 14 TGCGCCAGCAGCTTTCGACAGGGGGGTTACGAGCAGTACTTC CASSFRQGGYEQYF
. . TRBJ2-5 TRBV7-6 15 TGTGCCAGCAGCTGGATACAGGCGGAACAAGAGACCCAGTACTTC CASSWIQAEQETQYF
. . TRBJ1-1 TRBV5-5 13 TGTGCCAGCAGCTTGGATCGAGGGACTGAAGCTTTCTTT CASSLDRGTEAFF
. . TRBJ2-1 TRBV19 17 TGTGCCAGTAGTATAGATCACGGCTCCCTAGGAAACAATGAGCAGTTCTTC CASSIDHGSLGNNEQFF
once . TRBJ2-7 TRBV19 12 TGTGCCACGAGCAGCGGCTCCTACGAGCAGTACTTC CATSSGSYEQYF
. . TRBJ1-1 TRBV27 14 TGTGCCAGCAGTTTACCCGGGGTGCACACTGAAGCTTTCTTT CASSLPGVHTEAFF
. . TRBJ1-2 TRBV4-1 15 TGCGCCAGCAGCCAAGTGCAACTCCGGTCCTATGGCTACACCTTC CASSQVQLRSYGYTF
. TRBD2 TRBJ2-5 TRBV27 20 TGTGCCAGCAGTTTATATCCCCTCCAATTAGCGGGAGCGAGACAAGAGACCCAGTACTTC CASSLYPLQLAGARQETQYF
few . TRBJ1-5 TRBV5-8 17 TGTGCCAGCAGCGCGCTCCGGACAAAGATTAGCAATCAGCCCCAGCATTTT CASSALRTKISNQPQHF
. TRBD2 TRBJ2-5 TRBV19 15 TGTGCCAGTAGATCGCTCCTAGCGGGAGAAGAGACCCAGTACTTC CASRSLLAGEETQYF
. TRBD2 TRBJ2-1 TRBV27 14 TGTGCCAGCAGTCGGCGGGAGGGTAAGAATGAGCAGTTCTTC CASSRREGKNEQFF
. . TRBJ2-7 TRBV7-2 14 TGTGCCAGCAGCCTTGGACACCTATCCTACGAGCAGTACTTC CASSLGHLSYEQYF
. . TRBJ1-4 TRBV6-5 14 TGTGCCAGCAGTTTCGGCGGGCATAATGAAAAACTGTTTTTT CASSFGGHNEKLFF
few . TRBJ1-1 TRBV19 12 TGTGCCAGTCGGCAGGGTGGAACTGAAGCTTTCTTT CASRQGGTEAFF
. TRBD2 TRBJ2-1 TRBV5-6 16 TGTGCCAGCAGCTTGGGGGCGGGAGGGTCCTACAATGAGCAGTTCTTC CASSLGAGGSYNEQFF
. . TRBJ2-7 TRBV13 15 TGTGCCAGCAGCTCTCCACTCGGCGAGGCCTACGAGCAGTACTTC CASSSPLGEAYEQYF
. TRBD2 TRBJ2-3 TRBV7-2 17 TGTGCCAGCAGCTTACCCCTAGCGGGAGAATTCACAGATACGCAGTATTTT CASSLPLAGEFTDTQYF